Presented here are 30 T cell receptor beta chains from one specimen sequenced in a study of prognosis after radiotherapy for stage I lung cancer. Template was genomic DNA; TCR beta CDR3 amplified in two multiplex PCR rounds. Primers (each specific to one TRBV or TRBJ gene) were used in first-round PCR. TCRdb reanalysed the multiplex PCR reads using MiXCR and keeps one entry per CDR3 protein. The profile covers 59,000 or so distinct CDR3 sequences, with roughly 29% appearing a single time and around 6.9% taken by the ten largest. The material was PBMCs, obtained before or after stereotactic body radiation therapy (not recorded which). These receptors came from a donor older than 45 with non-small cell lung cancer.

This clonotype was observed many times. The rearrangement uses TRBV12-3 or TRBV12-4 and TRBJ2-1, with D perhaps TRBD1 or TRBD2 (6 bases each). CDR3 length: 14 amino acids. Trimming stripped 1 base from V and 10 bases from J, with 14 bases between. In DNA form, the CDR3 reads TGTGCCAGCAGTTTAGTAGAAAAGGGGGGCGAGCAGTTCTTC. Protein sequence: CASSLVEKGGEQFF.

This clonotype appeared many times. The rearrangement links TRBV19 to TRBJ1-5; TRBD1 matches 7 bases. The CDR3 has 13 residues. V shed 9 bases, J shed 3 bases, and the junction held 5 bases outside the gene matches. From germline, CDR1 is LNHDA and CDR2 SQIVND (reference sequence). CDR3 sequence: CASRDRINQPQHF. Written as DNA, the CDR3 is TGTGCCAGCCGGGACAGAATCAATCAGCCCCAGCATTTT.

Turning to this clonotype: Being one base from a much bigger clone, this may be a read error. This chain joins TRBV5-4 and TRBJ2-3, with D tentatively TRBD2 (6 bases). Germline V lookup: CDR1 SGHNT, CDR2 YYREEE (reference sequence). The CDR3 is 11 residues long. The DNA for the CDR3 is TGTGCCAGCATCTTGGGAGGTACGCAGTATTTT. Protein sequence: CASILGGTQYF. Complete variable domain (other parts from reference TRBV5-4 and TRBJ2-3): ETGVTQSPTHLIKTRGQQVTLRCSSQSGHNTVSWYQQALGQGPQFIFQYYREEENGRGNFPPRFSGLQFPNYSSELNVNALELDDSALYLCASILGGTQYFGPGTRLTVL.

This clonotype is classed as medium-sized. The genes are TRBV6-2 or TRBV6-3 and TRBJ1-6, with 9 positions matching TRBD1. The germline V gene has CDR1 MNHEY and CDR2 SVGEGT. This CDR3 has 16 amino acids. J lost 7 bases, V lost 6 bases, and 10 bases had no gene match. CDR3 residues: CASRPRTGVGNSPLHF. The CDR3 DNA follows: TGTGCCAGCAGACCCAGGACAGGGGTGGGAAATTCACCCCTCCACTTT.

This clonotype was counted ten times or more. The CDR3 nucleotides read TGTGCCAGCAGTTTCGACGGGGCCTATGGCTACACCTTC. Translating it yields CASSFDGAYGYTF. The chain combines TRBV12-3 or TRBV12-4 with TRBJ1-2; a possible D gene is TRBD1 (5 bases). V gave up 3 bases and J gave up 4 bases, with 9 bases separating them. CDR3 length equals 13 residues.

A word on this clonotype: A far bigger clonotype differs at one base, so this is likely a read error. The CDR3 nucleotides read TGCAGTGCTAGTACGGTCCCTACCCAGTACTTC. Amino acid sequence: CSASTVPTQYF. The V call is TRBV20-1, the J call TRBJ2-1; no definite D call. Gene TRBJ2-5 matches the end of the DNA better, so the J call may be wrong. The germline V gene has CDR1 DFQATT and CDR2 SNEGSKA (reference sequence). This CDR3 is built from 11 residues.

In this sample, this clonotype turned up once. Only one base separates this from a far larger clonotype, so it likely reflects a read error. This chain connects TRBV6-4 to TRBJ1-2, with D possibly being TRBD1 (5 bases). The germline CDR1 and CDR2 sequences are MRHNA and SNTAGT. V dropped 7 bases and J dropped 3 bases, with 15 bases sitting between them. The length of the CDR3 is 14 residues. The CDR3 DNA is TGTGCCAGCAAGGGGCAGGGTAGGGACTATGGCTACACCTTC. It yields the protein CASKGQGRDYGYTF.

This clonotype was counted many times. The chain links TRBV20-1 to TRBJ2-5; 9 bases are a match to TRBD1. Unmatched junction bases numbered 9, after V lost 6 bases and J lost 4 bases. Germline V CDR1 and CDR2: DFQATT, SNEGSKA (reference sequence). The CDR3 is 14 amino acids. CDR3 sequence: CSAITPGQGETQYF. In DNA, the CDR3 is TGCAGTGCGATTACTCCGGGACAGGGAGAGACCCAGTACTTC.

In regard to this clonotype: A far larger clone is just one base off, so this is likely a read error. The chain couples TRBV6-9 to TRBJ2-6; D unclear. Trimming removed 7 bases at V and 3 bases at J, with 7 bases between. Germline loops: CDR1 MNHGY, CDR2 SVAAGI. The CDR3 consists of 13 residues. CDR3 amino acids: CASTSGGANVLTF. The DNA of the CDR3 is TGTGCCAGCACCTCGGGTGGGGCCAACGTCCTGACTTTC.

This clonotype has a handful of counts. This chain links TRBV18 with TRBJ2-5, with TRBD2 identical over 8 bases. This CDR3 has 15 amino acids. Germline values: CDR1 KGHSH, CDR2 LQKENI. The ends lost 3 bases at V and 0 bases at J; junction bases unmatched: 3. CDR3 in DNA: TGTGCCAGCTCACCGTATAGCGGGGACCAAGAGACCCAGTACTTC. Translated, it gives CASSPYSGDQETQYF. Variable domain in full (rest from reference TRBV18 and TRBJ2-5): NAGVMQNPRHLVRRRGQEARLRCSPMKGHSHVYWYRQLPEEGLKFMVYLQKENIIDESGMPKERFSAEFPKEGPSILRIQQVVRGDSAAYFCASSPYSGDQETQYFGPGTRLLVL.

Ten or more counts support this clonotype. The J gene is TRBJ1-5, the V gene TRBV20-1; tentative D call: TRBD1 (5 bases). V shed 5 bases and J shed 1 base, with 18 bases lying between them. CDR1 is DFQATT and CDR2 is SNEGSKA in the germline V gene (reference sequence). The CDR3 runs to 16 residues. The chain's CDR3 is CSAGGLLGKSNQPQHF. As DNA, the CDR3 is TGCAGTGCTGGGGGGTTGTTGGGTAAGAGCAATCAGCCCCAGCATTTT.

The CDR3, as DNA: TGTGCCAGCAGCCCCACAGGGTTTTATGGCTACACCTTC. Translation gives CASSPTGFYGYTF. The V and J genes are TRBV6-2 or TRBV6-3 and TRBJ1-2; D may be TRBD1 (6 bases). CDR1 is MNHEY and CDR2 is SVGEGT in the germline V gene. Trimming left V 6 bases short and J 5 bases short, with 13 bases between. The CDR3 totals 13 residues.

This clonotype was counted at least ten times. The chain links TRBV7-2 to TRBJ2-3; D tentatively reads TRBD1 or TRBD2 (6 bases each). Germline V CDR1 and CDR2: SGHTA, FQGNSA. V dropped 0 bases and J dropped 5 bases, with 12 bases sitting between them. The CDR3 extends over 15 amino acids. This chain's CDR3 is CASSLAGGDGDTQYF. Written as DNA, the CDR3 is TGTGCCAGCAGCTTAGCGGGGGGCGATGGAGATACGCAGTATTTT.

This clonotype was seen ten or more times. The V and J genes are TRBV20-1 and TRBJ1-5, with 7 bases that match TRBD1. Per germline, CDR1 DFQATT and CDR2 SNEGSKA (reference sequence). The CDR3 consists of 13 residues. J was trimmed by 5 bases and V by 6 bases; bases with no gene match: 7. The DNA for the CDR3 is TGCAGTGCGGGACGACAGGGAGATCAGCCCCAGCATTTT. It encodes CSAGRQGDQPQHF.

This clonotype appeared many times. J is TRBJ1-2 and V is TRBV6-1; 7 bases agree with TRBD1. The V gene's germline CDR1 is MNHNS and CDR2 SASEGT. This CDR3 region has 12 residues. V lost 2 bases and J lost 13; bases outside the gene matches: 7. The CDR3 nucleotides are TGTGCCAGCAGTGAATCGTTGACAGGGTCCACCTTC. It yields the protein CASSESLTGSTF.

Comments on this clonotype: This probably arose from a read error, given a far larger clone one base away. V and J are TRBV6-8 and TRBJ2-2; D is unclear. This CDR3 region has 16 residues. Trimming shortened V by 6 bases and J by 0 bases, and 14 bases separated the two germline ends. CDR1 MNHGY and CDR2 SAAAGT come from the germline V gene. The CDR3, as DNA: TGTGCCAGCAGCCCCGCCTGGCTCTCGAACACCGGGGAGCTGTTTTTT. Protein: CASSPAWLSNTGELFF.

This clonotype has a count of ten or more. The J gene is TRBJ2-7, the V gene TRBV20-1; TRBD1 agrees at 12 bases. The CDR3 is made up of 15 amino acids. Germline V gives CDR1 DFQATT, CDR2 SNEGSKA (reference sequence). V dropped 3 bases and J dropped 7; count of bases not matched to a gene: 10. This CDR3 is CSASIPGQGAREQYF. Here the CDR3 DNA reads TGCAGTGCTAGTATTCCGGGACAGGGGGCTCGAGAGCAGTACTTC.

Turning to this clonotype: This likely stems from a read error, as it lies one base from a far larger clone. This chain connects TRBV6-9 to TRBJ1-5, with a weak D call TRBD1 (5 bases). Looked up from germline, CDR1 is MNHGY and CDR2 is SVAAGI. The CDR3 loop spans 17 amino acids. Trimming shortened V by 3 bases and J by 1 base, and 16 bases separated the two germline ends. DNA of the CDR3: TGTGCCAGCAGTTACTCCAGACATGGGGGGAGCAATCAGCCCCAGCATTTT. Translated, it gives CASSYSRHGGSNQPQHF.

The chain links TRBV12-3 or TRBV12-4 to TRBJ1-1; 8 nucleotides align to TRBD1. Trimming cost V 6 bases and J 5 bases; bases outside gene matches: 8. The CDR3 totals 14 residues. CDR3 sequence: CASRQDRAKTEAFF. CDR3 nucleotide sequence: TGTGCCAGCAGACAGGACAGGGCGAAAACTGAAGCTTTCTTT.

This clonotype was detected many times. This sequence joins TRBV19 and TRBJ1-5; D is unresolved. Trimming took off 6 bases at V and 5 bases at J, with 11 bases between the two ends. The CDR3 is 13 amino acids. CDR1 is LNHDA and CDR2 is SQIVND in the germline V gene (reference sequence). CDR3 sequence reads: CASSSLGYQPQHF. The CDR3 nucleotides are TGTGCCAGTAGCTCCCTTGGCTATCAGCCCCAGCATTTT.

This clonotype was found many times. J is TRBJ1-2 and V is TRBV20-1, with D tentatively TRBD1 (5 bases). CDR1 DFQATT and CDR2 SNEGSKA come from the germline V gene (reference sequence). The CDR3 length is 13 residues. V was shortened by 1 base and J by 4 bases, with 10 bases between the two germline ends. The DNA for the CDR3 is TGCAGTGCTAGAGGGGGCAGTCCCTATGGCTACACCTTC. Translating it yields CSARGGSPYGYTF.

Notes on this clonotype: This probably arose from a read error, given a far larger clone one base away. The chain has TRBV6-5 and TRBJ1-6; D unresolved. The length of the CDR3 is 11 residues. Trimming cost V 9 bases and J 13 bases, with 13 bases left between them. CDR1 is MNHEY and CDR2 is SVGAGI in the germline V gene. Here the CDR3 DNA reads TGTGCCAGACTCGCGGGCGAGCCCCTCCACTTT. It codes for CARLAGEPLHF.

This clonotype was seen many times. The chain recombines TRBV20-1 with TRBJ2-2, with 9 bases aligning to TRBD1. CDR1 and CDR2 from the germline V gene are DFQATT and SNEGSKA (reference sequence). The CDR3 runs 15 residues. Unmatched junction bases numbered 10, after V lost 5 bases and J lost 6 bases. The chain's CDR3 is CSAVATGGISGELFF. As DNA, the CDR3 is TGCAGTGCTGTCGCGACAGGGGGTATCTCCGGGGAGCTGTTTTTT.

In this sample, this clonotype turned up a few times. The CDR3 spells CSAGTPYEQYF. DNA of the CDR3: TGCAGTGCGGGAACACCCTACGAGCAGTACTTC. J is TRBJ2-7 and V is TRBV20-1; D gene uncertain. The CDR3 sequence is 11 residues long. V was pared by 6 bases and J by 2 bases, with 8 bases between. CDR1 is DFQATT, CDR2 SNEGSKA, per germline (reference sequence).

In its sample, this clonotype was seen many times. The CDR3 protein is CASSSLELGEQYF. The CDR3 DNA reads TGTGCCAGCAGCTCCCTTGAGTTGGGCGAGCAGTACTTC. The J gene is TRBJ2-7, the V gene TRBV7-9; unclear D gene. Germline V gene lookup returns CDR1 SEHNR and CDR2 FQNEAQ (reference sequence). The V and J ends lost 4 bases and 6 bases respectively, with 13 bases between them. This CDR3 region has 13 residues.

This clonotype was detected many times. The rearrangement uses TRBV18 and TRBJ2-7; TRBD2 matches 7 bases. The CDR3 extends over 14 amino acids. V was clipped by 4 bases and J by 4 bases; unmatched bases: 7. Germline CDR1 and CDR2: KGHSH and LQKENI. The CDR3 region is CASSLPGGSYEQYF. DNA for the CDR3: TGTGCCAGCTCACTTCCCGGGGGGTCGTACGAGCAGTACTTC.

On this clonotype itself: This likely came from a read error, as a far larger clone is one base away. V is TRBV7-9 and J is TRBJ2-5, with TRBD2 identical over 12 bases. The trim removed 4 bases at V and 9 bases at J, leaving 12 bases unmatched. The length of the CDR3 is 16 residues. Germline V gene sequence: CDR1 SEHNR, CDR2 FQNEAQ (reference sequence). Here the CDR3 reads CASSYRSWTSGDAQYF. Written as DNA, the CDR3 is TGTGCCAGCAGCTATAGGAGCTGGACTAGCGGGGACGCCCAGTACTTC.

This clonotype was seen at least ten times. This rearrangement joins TRBV9 to TRBJ1-6; D gene uncertain. Germline V gene lookup returns CDR1 SGDLS and CDR2 YYNGEE. The V end lost 0 bases, the J end lost 4 bases, and 5 bases lay between the germline ends. The CDR3 totals 14 residues. CDR3 in amino acids: CASSVELYNSPLHF. The CDR3 nucleotides read TGTGCCAGCAGCGTAGAACTGTATAATTCACCCCTCCACTTT.

This clonotype was seen at least ten times. The CDR3 nucleotides are TGTGCCAGCAGTTTCGTGAGGGGAGGGCCTGACATTCAGTACTTC. Residues: CASSFVRGGPDIQYF. The J gene is TRBJ2-4, the V gene TRBV12-3 or TRBV12-4; 7 nucleotides align to TRBD2. With V trimmed by 3 bases and J by 8 bases, 10 bases remained unmatched. This CDR3 spans 15 amino acids.

Many counts were recorded for this clonotype. The chain recombines TRBV12-3 or TRBV12-4 with TRBJ2-1, with D perhaps matching TRBD1 or TRBD2 (5 bases each). CDR3 size: 13 residues. V was shortened by 6 bases and J by 2 bases, with 8 bases between the two germline ends. The CDR3 coding sequence is TGTGCCAGCAGACGAGGGGCCTACAATGAGCAGTTCTTC. This translates into CASRRGAYNEQFF.